This T cell receptor beta chain was recovered during a study of vaccination and CD4 T cells after COVID-19. Concerning this clonotype itself: Antigen unknown.

Cultured CD4+ T cell DNA was sequenced using the Oncomine TCR Beta short-read assay. From the PCR reads, TCRdb called clonotypes with MiXCR, one entry per CDR3 protein. The repertoire has about 21,000 distinct CDR3 sequences, roughly 50% of them found once; the top ten carry about 12%. The CDR3 has 15 amino acids. V gave up 2 bases and J gave up 2 bases, with 13 bases separating them. CDR1 is SGHNT and CDR2 is YENEEA in the germline V gene. Documented time point: late sampling 161 to 241 days after vaccination in a few convalescent patients. Treatment described: roughly ten-day PBMC culture with coronavirus spike peptide pools or control peptides (ViraFEST assay).

The sequence was collected from a human donor who had recovered from COVID-19. The chain recombines TRBV11-3 with TRBJ2-7, with D hard to call. The material was CD4+ T cells from blood, cultured in vitro, obtained about 7 months after SARS-CoV-2 vaccination. CDR3 sequence (DNA): TGTGCCAGCAGCTTACCCCACGTTGGGACCTACGAGCAGTACTTC. Protein: CASSLPHVGTYEQYF.